This T cell receptor beta chain emerged from a study of shared clonotypes between healthy human individuals. Germline-derived CDR1 and CDR2 are SGHTA and FQGTGA. V was trimmed by 8 bases and J by 1 base, leaving 4 bases between them. This CDR3 comprises 11 residues. General study findings and limits: Sorted-subset samples were not fully sequenced, rarefaction indicated. Unshared clonotypes carried lower generation probabilities than those common to all four donors.

Data came from immunoSEQ multiplex PCR; TCRdb stores just in-frame clones and leaves some out. The sample lists roughly 2 million clones, roughly 95% occurring once. Naive CD8 cells lacked CD45RO, underwent positive selection for CCR7 and left out terminally differentiated effector memory CD45RA+ cells. Worth noting for this clone: Its target is unknown.

The receptor's source is a man between 18 and 35 years old in good health. Sequences were obtained from naive CD8+ T cells sorted from blood. The rearrangement links TRBV7-3 to TRBJ2-3; D gene ambiguous. CDR3 region: CASGGTDTQYF. The CDR3 DNA is TGTGCCAGCGGGGGCACAGATACGCAGTATTTT.